This TCR beta chain was identified in a study of T cells after yellow fever vaccination. Overall study: Preparing low-cell-number fractions relied on SMART-Seq v4 Ultra Low Input.

General study results and limits: Clones that expanded after primary vaccination mostly reappeared after the booster (over 95% CD4, approximately 87% CD8). Abundant bulk-population clonotypes could contaminate the FACS-sorted repertoires. When the response was secondary, it was weaker but reached its peak faster, day 5 versus 15.

Trimming removed 5 bases from V and 1 base from J; junction bases left unmatched: 3. The germline CDR1 and CDR2 sequences are MGHRA and YSYEKL. The CDR3 has 15 amino acids. TCRdb used MiXCR to reprocess the 5' RACE reads, holding one entry per CDR3 protein. In the table there are hundreds of thousands of distinct CDR3 sequences, around 12% of which are singletons. Ten or more counts support this clonotype. Its matching antigen is unknown. The J gene is TRBJ1-3, the V gene TRBV4-1, with 9 bases aligning to TRBD1. Sequencing used CD4+ T cells sorted from PBMCs, obtained 15 days after the yellow fever booster vaccination. This sequence was found in a man between 18 and 29 years old who received the YFV17D yellow fever vaccine. CDR3 DNA sequence: TGCGCCAGCAGCAAACAGGGGGCATCTGGAAACACCATATATTTT. Its translation: CASSKQGASGNTIYF.